This TCR beta chain was retrieved from a study of molecular identifiers for immune sequencing clone quantification. TCRdb re-called the PCR reads through MiXCR, storing one row per CDR3 protein. The sample records about 630,000 distinct CDR3 sequences, about 25% being singletons. After removal of 5 bases from V and 3 bases from J, the junction contained 5 bases not matched to a gene. The CDR3 consists of 15 residues. This clonotype was found many times. Sequencing libraries of naive CD8 cells derived from approximately 22,000 to 940,000 sorted cells with 10%, 30% or 50% RNA. CD8+CD4-CCR7+CD45RA+ sorting gave the naive CD8 T cells.

The chain recombines TRBV12-3 or TRBV12-4 with TRBJ2-3; 10 bases are shared with TRBD2. The sequenced material came from naive CD8+ T cells from blood, with Jurkat cell RNA spiked in. Sample subset: FACS-sorted CD8+CD4-CCR7+CD45RA+ naive T cells. This clonotype originated in a human donor in good health. Some libraries in this study had Jurkat cell RNA spiked in. The CDR3 region has the DNA TGTGCCAGCAGTCAGACTAGCGGGCAAACAGATACGCAGTATTTT. It yields the protein CASSQTSGQTDTQYF.